Presented here are 5 T cell receptor beta chains from one specimen sequenced in a study of shared T cell receptors in the human thymus (dated by TCRdb to the early 2020s). Library preparation used the immunoSEQ multiplex PCR assay. TCRdb mirrors the immuneACCESS table, restricted to in-frame sequences. Some clones are absent from its copies; in checked studies, under half trace to an unresolved V gene, and the reason for the others is unknown. Within this sample are approximately 660,000 clones, with roughly 90% of them counted one time only. The ten largest clones take up around 0.0099% of the sample. This sample also appeared in a second study, on human thymus T cells.

Source material: thymocytes. These receptors were collected from a boy under three years old with a congenital heart defect. Donor details come from another sample of the same person, matched by shared clones.

This chain joins TRBV25-1 and TRBJ1-4, with 10 bases that match TRBD1. V trimming: 2 bases; J trimming: 7 bases; junction bases outside the gene matches: 4. Germline V gene lookup returns CDR1 MGHDK and CDR2 SYGVNS. The CDR3 has 15 amino acids. CDR3 sequence reads: CASSEGTGEVEKLFF. Here the CDR3 DNA reads TGTGCCAGCAGTGAAGGGACAGGGGAAGTTGAAAAACTGTTTTTT.

CDR3 sequence (DNA): TGTGCCAGCAGCTTAGCGGCGACAGGCCCTGTCTCTGGAAACACCATATATTTT. Amino acids: CASSLAATGPVSGNTIYF. This chain links TRBV7-2 with TRBJ1-3; a weak D match, TRBD1 (6 bases). The CDR3 runs 18 residues. The V gene lost 0 bases and the J gene lost 0 bases, with 15 bases spanning the gap. The germline V gene has CDR1 SGHTA and CDR2 FQGNSA.

This clone was counted only a few times. J is TRBJ2-7 and V is TRBV4-3, with 12 positions matching TRBD2. This CDR3 has 16 amino acids. V was pared by 0 bases and J by 5 bases, with 5 bases of the junction left unmatched. The germline V gene has CDR1 LGHNA and CDR2 YSLEER. The CDR3 bases are TGCGCCAGCAGCCAAGAGACTAGCGGGAGTACCAACGAGCAGTACTTC. Translated: CASSQETSGSTNEQYF.

The V and J genes are TRBV5-6 and TRBJ2-7, with TRBD1 matching over 10 bases. The CDR3 has 15 amino acids. In germline, CDR1 is SGHDT, CDR2 YYEEEE. V lost 2 bases to trimming and J lost 6 bases; unmatched junction nucleotides: 8. In DNA, the CDR3 is TGTGCCAGCAGCTTTAGACGACAGGGGGCGATCGAGCAGTACTTC. Protein: CASSFRRQGAIEQYF.

This chain uses TRBV6-1 with TRBJ2-2; the D is unclear. V was clipped by 1 base and J by 3 bases, with 6 bases between them. Germline assignment: CDR1 MNHNS and CDR2 SASEGT. The length of the CDR3 is 14 residues. CDR3 protein: CASSEVRDTGELFF. The CDR3 region has the DNA TGTGCCAGCAGTGAAGTACGGGACACCGGGGAGCTGTTTTTT.